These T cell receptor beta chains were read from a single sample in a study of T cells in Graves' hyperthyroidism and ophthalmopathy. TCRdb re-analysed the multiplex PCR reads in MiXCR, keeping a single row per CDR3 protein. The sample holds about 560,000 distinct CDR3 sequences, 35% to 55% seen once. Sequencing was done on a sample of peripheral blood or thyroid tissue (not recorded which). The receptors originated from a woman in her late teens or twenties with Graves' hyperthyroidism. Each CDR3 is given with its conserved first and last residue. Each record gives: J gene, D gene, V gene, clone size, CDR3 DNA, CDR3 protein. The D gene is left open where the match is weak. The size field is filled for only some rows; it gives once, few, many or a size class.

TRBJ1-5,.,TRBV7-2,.,TGTGCCAGCAGCTTGAGAGGGGCCCAGCCCCAGCATTTT,CASSLRGAQPQHF
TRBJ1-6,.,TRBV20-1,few,TGCAGTGCTAGAGATTTTTACGGACCCCTCCACTTT,CSARDFYGPLHF
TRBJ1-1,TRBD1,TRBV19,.,TGTGCCAGTACCTCTTGGGGGACAGTAGAATCTTCAGAAGCTTTCTTT,CASTSWGTVESSEAFF
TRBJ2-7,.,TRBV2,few,TGTGCCAGCAGTTTAGGGACATACAGCCTTTCCTACGAGCAGTACTTC,CASSLGTYSLSYEQYF
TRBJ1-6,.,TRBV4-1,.,TGCGCCAGCAGCCAAGATTGGACAGTTGGTTCACCCCTCCACTTT,CASSQDWTVGSPLHF
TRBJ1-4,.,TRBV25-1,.,TGTGCCAGCAGTGAACTCCGCGGGACGGATGAAAAACTGTTTTTT,CASSELRGTDEKLFF
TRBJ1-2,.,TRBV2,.,TGTGCCAGCCTGGAGGGATCACAATATGGCTACACCTTC,CASLEGSQYGYTF
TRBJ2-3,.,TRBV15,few,TGTGCCACCAGCGTACGGCAGAACACAGATACGCAGTATTTT,CATSVRQNTDTQYF
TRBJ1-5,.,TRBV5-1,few,TGCGCCAGCAGCTCCGAGGCCGACCAGCCCCAGCATTTT,CASSSEADQPQHF
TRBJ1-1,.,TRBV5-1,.,TGTGCCAGCACCCGACGGGCAGTGAACACTGAAGCTTTCTTT,CASTRRAVNTEAFF
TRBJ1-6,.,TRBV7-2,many,TGTGCCAGCAGTTACAGCTATTCACCCCTCCACTTT,CASSYSYSPLHF
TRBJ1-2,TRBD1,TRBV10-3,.,TGTGCCTCCGGGACAGATACTAACTATGGCTACACCTTC,CASGTDTNYGYTF
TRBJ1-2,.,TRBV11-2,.,TGTGCCAGCAGCTTAACGGCGGGGGGGGATGGCTACACCTTC,CASSLTAGGDGYTF
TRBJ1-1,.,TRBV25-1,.,TGTGCCAGCAGTGAATCCGGACAGCTATTCTTT,CASSESGQLFF
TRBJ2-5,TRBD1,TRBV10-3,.,TGTGCCATCAGTGAGCTCTGGACAGGGGAAGTGGAGACCCGGTACTTC,CAISELWTGEVETRYF
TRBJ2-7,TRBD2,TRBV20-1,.,TGCAGTGCTAGAGGGCGGGAGGATCAAGAGCAGTACTTC,CSARGREDQEQYF
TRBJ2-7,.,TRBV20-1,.,TGCAGTGCGCCGAAGGGCGTACGGGGAGCCCTACCGGGAGAGCAGTACTTC,CSAPKGVRGALPGEQYF
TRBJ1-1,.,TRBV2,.,TGTGCCAGCAGGGCGACTTGGGTTGGCACTGAAGCTTTCTTT,CASRATWVGTEAFF
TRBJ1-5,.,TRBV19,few,TGTGCCAGTAGTGCAACGAGGGATCAGCCCCAGCATTTT,CASSATRDQPQHF
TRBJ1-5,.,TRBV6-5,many,TGTGCCAGCACTACAGGGAATCAGCCCCAGCATTTT,CASTTGNQPQHF
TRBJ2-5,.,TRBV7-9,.,TGTGCCAGCAGCTTAGCCTACGGACTGGACCAAGAGACCCAGTACTTC,CASSLAYGLDQETQYF
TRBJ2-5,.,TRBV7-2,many,TGTGCCAGCAGTCGCAAGGGGGGGAGGGAGACCCAGTACTTC,CASSRKGGRETQYF
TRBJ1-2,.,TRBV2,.,TGTGCCAGCAGTGAACTGTGGGGGGGGAACTATGGCTACACCTTC,CASSELWGGNYGYTF
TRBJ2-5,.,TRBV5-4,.,TGTGCCAGCAGCTTGGGGAAGGGCCTTGAGACCCAGTACTTC,CASSLGKGLETQYF
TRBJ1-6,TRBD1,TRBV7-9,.,TGTGCCAGCAGCTTATGGCCCTGGGACAGGGGTAATTCACCCCTCCACTTT,CASSLWPWDRGNSPLHF
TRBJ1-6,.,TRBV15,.,TGTGCCACCAGCAGAGTTGCGGCAGGGTCACCCCTCCACTTT,CATSRVAAGSPLHF
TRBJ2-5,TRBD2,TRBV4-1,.,TGCGCCAGCAGCCAAGATGGGAGGGCCCAAGAGACCCAGTACTTC,CASSQDGRAQETQYF
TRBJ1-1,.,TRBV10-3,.,TGTGCCATCGGCGGTGATGAGTACACTGAAGCTTTCTTT,CAIGGDEYTEAFF
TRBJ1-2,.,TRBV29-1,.,TGCAGCGTTGAAGATCAGGGGCCTGGCTACACCTTC,CSVEDQGPGYTF
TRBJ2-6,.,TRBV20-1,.,TGCAGTGCTAGAGGGGACATCACAAAGGTCCCTGGGGCCAACGTCCTGACTTTC,CSARGDITKVPGANVLTF
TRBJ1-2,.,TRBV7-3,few,TGTGCCAGCAGCCGCGAAGGGGCATATGGCTACACCTTC,CASSREGAYGYTF
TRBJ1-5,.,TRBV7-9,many,TGTGCCAGCAGCCCTAAAACAGGGAATCAGCCCCAGCATTTT,CASSPKTGNQPQHF
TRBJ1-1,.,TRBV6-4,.,TGTGCCGGCCAGGACAGAGAGGGCACTGAAGCTTTCTTT,CAGQDREGTEAFF
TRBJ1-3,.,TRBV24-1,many,TGTGCCACCATTTTTCAGCCTATCTCTGGAAACACCATATATTTT,CATIFQPISGNTIYF
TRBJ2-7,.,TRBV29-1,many,TGCAGCGTTGAACGGGGATCCGAGCAGTACTTC,CSVERGSEQYF
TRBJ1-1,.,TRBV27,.,TGTGCCAGCAGTTTATGGGGGACCCAGGGTGAAGCTTTCTTT,CASSLWGTQGEAFF
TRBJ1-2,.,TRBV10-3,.,TGTGCCAGCAGGAGACAGGCGGATGGCTACACCTTC,CASRRQADGYTF
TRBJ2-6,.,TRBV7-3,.,TGTGCCAGCAGCTCACCCCTGGGGACGGAAGCCTCTGGGGCCAACGTCCTGACTTTC,CASSSPLGTEASGANVLTF
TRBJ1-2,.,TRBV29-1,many,TGCAGCGTTGAAACCCCAGGTGACTATGGCTACACCTTC,CSVETPGDYGYTF
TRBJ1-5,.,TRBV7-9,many,TGTGCCAGCAGCTCGCAGGGGAATCAGCCCCAGCATTTT,CASSSQGNQPQHF
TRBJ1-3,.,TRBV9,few,TGTGCCAGCAGCGTAGACAGCCCTGGAAACACCATATATTTT,CASSVDSPGNTIYF
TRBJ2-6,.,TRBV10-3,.,TGTGCCATCAGGACAGAGTGGAGCTCTGGGGCCAACGTCCTGACTTTC,CAIRTEWSSGANVLTF